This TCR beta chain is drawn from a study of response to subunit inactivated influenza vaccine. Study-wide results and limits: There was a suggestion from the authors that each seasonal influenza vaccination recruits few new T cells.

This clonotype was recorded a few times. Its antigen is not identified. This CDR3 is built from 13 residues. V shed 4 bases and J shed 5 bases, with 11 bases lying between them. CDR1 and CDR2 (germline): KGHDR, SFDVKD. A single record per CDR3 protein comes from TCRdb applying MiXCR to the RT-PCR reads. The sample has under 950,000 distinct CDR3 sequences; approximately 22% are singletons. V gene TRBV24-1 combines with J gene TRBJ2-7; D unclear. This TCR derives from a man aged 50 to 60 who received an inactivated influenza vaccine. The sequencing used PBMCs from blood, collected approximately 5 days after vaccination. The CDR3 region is CATSESGLDEQYF. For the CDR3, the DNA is TGTGCCACCAGTGAATCAGGCCTTGACGAGCAGTACTTC.